This TCR beta chain was sequenced for a study of shared clonotypes between healthy human individuals. Concerning this clone: Its matching antigen is unknown.

Broader study findings: Sequencing depth was expected to affect clonotype sharing among donors.

Deep was the level at which the assay was run. Libraries were prepared by immunoSEQ multiplex PCR; TCRdb keeps only in-frame clonotypes and omits some of them. The data contain some 2 million clones, just under 95% of them singletons. J lost 5 bases, V lost 0 bases, and 10 bases had no gene match. Germline CDR1 LGHNA, CDR2 YSLEER. The CDR3 contains 19 residues. Only CD45RO-negative cells positively selected for CCR7 counted as naive CD8 cells, so terminally differentiated effector memory CD45RA+ cells were excluded. The specimen was naive CD8+ T cells sorted from blood. This clonotype was sampled from a man aged 18-30 years in good health. The rearrangement uses TRBV4-3 and TRBJ2-5; 15 bases agree with TRBD2. The CDR3: CASSQEPGGLAGGGETQYF. The CDR3 nucleotides read TGCGCCAGCAGCCAAGAGCCGGGGGGACTAGCGGGAGGTGGGGAGACCCAGTACTTC.